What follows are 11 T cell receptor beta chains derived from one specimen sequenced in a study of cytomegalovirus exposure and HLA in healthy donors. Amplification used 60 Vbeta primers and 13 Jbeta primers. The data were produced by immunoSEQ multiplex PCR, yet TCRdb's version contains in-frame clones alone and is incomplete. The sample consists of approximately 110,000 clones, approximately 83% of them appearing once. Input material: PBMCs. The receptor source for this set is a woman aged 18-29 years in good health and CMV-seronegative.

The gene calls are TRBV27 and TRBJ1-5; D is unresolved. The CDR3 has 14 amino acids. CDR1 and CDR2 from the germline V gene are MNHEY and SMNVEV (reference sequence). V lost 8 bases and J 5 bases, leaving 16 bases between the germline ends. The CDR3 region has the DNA TGTGCCAGCCGACTAACAGTAAAAGATCAGCCCCAGCATTTT. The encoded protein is CASRLTVKDQPQHF.

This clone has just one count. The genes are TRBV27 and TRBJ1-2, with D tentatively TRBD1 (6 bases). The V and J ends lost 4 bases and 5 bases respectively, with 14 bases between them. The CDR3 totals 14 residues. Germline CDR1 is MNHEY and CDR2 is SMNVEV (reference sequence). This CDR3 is CASSSLTGLYGYTF. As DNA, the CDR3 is TGTGCCAGCAGTTCCCTGACAGGACTTTATGGCTACACCTTC.

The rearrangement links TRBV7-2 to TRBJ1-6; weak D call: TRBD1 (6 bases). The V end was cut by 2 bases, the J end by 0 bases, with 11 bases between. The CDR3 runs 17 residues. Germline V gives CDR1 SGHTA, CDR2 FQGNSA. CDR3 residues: CASSLYPDSSYNSPLHF. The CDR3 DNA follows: TGTGCCAGCAGCTTATATCCGGACAGCTCCTATAATTCACCCCTCCACTTT.

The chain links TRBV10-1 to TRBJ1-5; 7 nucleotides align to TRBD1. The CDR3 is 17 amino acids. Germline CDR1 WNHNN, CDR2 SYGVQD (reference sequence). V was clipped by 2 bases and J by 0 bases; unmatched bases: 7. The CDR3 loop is CASSETPGTVSNQPQHF. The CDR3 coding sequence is TGCGCCAGCAGTGAGACCCCGGGGACAGTTAGCAATCAGCCCCAGCATTTT.

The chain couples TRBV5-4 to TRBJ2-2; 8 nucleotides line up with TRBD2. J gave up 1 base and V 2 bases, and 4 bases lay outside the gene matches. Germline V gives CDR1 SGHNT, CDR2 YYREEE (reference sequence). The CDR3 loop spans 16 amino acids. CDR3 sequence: CASSFSGRENTGELFF. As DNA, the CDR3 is TGTGCCAGCAGCTTCTCCGGGAGGGAGAACACCGGGGAGCTGTTTTTT.

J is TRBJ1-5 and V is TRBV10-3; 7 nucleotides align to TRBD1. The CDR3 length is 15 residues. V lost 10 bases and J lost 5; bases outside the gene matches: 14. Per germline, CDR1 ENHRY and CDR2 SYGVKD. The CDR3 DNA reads TGTGCCACTTTAGAGCCAGGGGGACCGGATCAGCCCCAGCATTTT. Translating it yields CATLEPGGPDQPQHF.

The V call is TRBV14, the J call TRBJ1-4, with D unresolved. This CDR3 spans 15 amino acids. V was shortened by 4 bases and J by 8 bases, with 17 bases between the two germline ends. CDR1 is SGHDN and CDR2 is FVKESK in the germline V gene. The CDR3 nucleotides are TGTGCCAGCAGCCGGGAGGGCACATTCAGGGAAAAACTGTTTTTT. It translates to CASSREGTFREKLFF.

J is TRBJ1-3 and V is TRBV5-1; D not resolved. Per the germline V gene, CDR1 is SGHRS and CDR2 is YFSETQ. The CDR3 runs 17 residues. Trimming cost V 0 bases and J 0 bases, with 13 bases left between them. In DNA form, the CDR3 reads TGCGCCAGCAGCTTGGGGTCGGGGTGGGACTCTGGAAACACCATATATTTT. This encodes CASSLGSGWDSGNTIYF.

The CDR3 is CASSLGGTGNQETQYF. DNA for the CDR3: TGTGCCAGCAGCTTAGGCGGGACAGGGAACCAAGAGACCCAGTACTTC. The chain recombines TRBV7-9 with TRBJ2-5; 9 nucleotides line up with TRBD1. V lost 1 base, J lost 0 bases, and 3 bases stayed unmatched. This CDR3 is 16 amino acids long. CDR1 is SEHNR, CDR2 FQNEAQ, per germline (reference sequence).

CDR3 protein: CASRDHYTGQAFF. CDR3 in DNA: TGCGCCAGCAGGGACCACTACACAGGGCAAGCTTTCTTT. This sequence joins TRBV10-1 and TRBJ1-1; perhaps TRBD1 as D (6 bases). Trimming removed 6 bases from V and 9 bases from J, with 17 bases in between. Germline CDR1 is WNHNN and CDR2 is SYGVQD (reference sequence). The CDR3 is 13 amino acids.

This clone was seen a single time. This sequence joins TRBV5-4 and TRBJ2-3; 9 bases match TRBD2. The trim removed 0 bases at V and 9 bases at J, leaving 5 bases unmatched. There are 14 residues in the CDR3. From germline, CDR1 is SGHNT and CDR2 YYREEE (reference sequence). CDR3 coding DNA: TGTGCCAGCAGCTTGGAGCGGGGGGCCGCCACGCAGTATTTT. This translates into CASSLERGAATQYF.